This T cell receptor (beta chain) was obtained from a study of control samples from healthy donors and cancer patients. Data came from immunoSEQ multiplex PCR; TCRdb stores just in-frame clones and leaves some out. The top ten hold just over 6.5% of the sample, which has around 30,000 clones, roughly 95% seen once. Germline CDR1 and CDR2: SQVTM and ANQGSEA. This CDR3 has 14 residues. V was clipped by 5 bases and J by 1 base, with 14 bases between them. The TCR was taken from a man in his 60s in good health. The rearrangement uses TRBV29-1 and TRBJ1-1; the D is unclear. Sequencing input: blood. CDR3 residues: CSVSTPEANTEAFF. In DNA, the CDR3 is TGCAGCGTTTCGACACCAGAAGCGAACACTGAAGCTTTCTTT.